Shown below are 30 T cell receptor beta chains from a single sample sequenced in a study of siplizumab effects on memory and regulatory T cells. Sequenced by immunoSEQ multiplex PCR; TCRdb stores in-frame clones only, minus some. This sample yields about 85,000 clones, of which roughly 94% are seen a single time; 15% to 20% belongs to the top ten. Sequencing was performed on CD8+ T cells sorted from blood. The receptors come from a human donor in good health.

The rearrangement links TRBV7-9 to TRBJ2-3; D is ambiguous. This CDR3 is 14 amino acids long. Germline V gene lookup returns CDR1 SEHNR and CDR2 FQNEAQ (reference sequence). V was cut by 6 bases and J by 0 bases, with 10 bases left in between. The CDR3 bases are TGTGCCAGCAGGCCCCGGGCTAGCACAGATACGCAGTATTTT. Translating it yields CASRPRASTDTQYF.

The chain is built from TRBV10-1 and TRBJ2-1; 14 bases match TRBD2. CDR1 is WNHNN and CDR2 is SYGVQD in the germline V gene (reference sequence). This CDR3 region has 20 residues. The ends lost 3 bases at V and 1 base at J; junction bases unmatched: 11. The CDR3 region is CASSESGTSGRAISYNEQFF. CDR3 coding DNA: TGCGCCAGCAGTGAATCCGGGACTAGCGGGAGAGCTATTTCCTACAATGAGCAGTTCTTC.

This rearrangement joins TRBV6-5 to TRBJ2-2; 13 nucleotides match TRBD2. V lost 4 bases to trimming and J lost 5 bases; unmatched junction nucleotides: 4. This CDR3 spans 16 amino acids. Germline-derived CDR1 and CDR2 are MNHEY and SVGAGI. As DNA, the CDR3 is TGTGCCAGCAGTTTGGGACTAGCGGGAATTACCGGGGAGCTGTTTTTT. The encoded protein is CASSLGLAGITGELFF.

The chain recombines TRBV5-6 with TRBJ2-5, with D possibly being TRBD1 or TRBD2 (5 bases each). The ends were cut back, 0 bases at V and 4 bases at J, with 16 bases in the middle. The germline V gene encodes CDR1 SGHDT and CDR2 YYEEEE. CDR3 size: 16 residues. CDR3 sequence: CASSLALVEGRETQYF. CDR3 nucleotide sequence: TGTGCCAGCAGCTTGGCACTCGTTGAGGGACGAGAGACCCAGTACTTC.

On this clone: The same CDR3 can be traced to other DNA sequences in this sample. CDR3 residues: CASSLGNQPQHF. The CDR3, as DNA: TGTGCCAGCAGCCTGGGCAATCAGCCCCAGCATTTT. The genes are TRBV7-9 and TRBJ1-5, with D hard to call. There are 12 residues in the CDR3. Germline V gene lookup returns CDR1 SEHNR and CDR2 FQNEAQ (reference sequence). Trimming removed 5 bases from V and 2 bases from J, with 4 bases in between.

The CDR3 DNA reads as TGTGCCAGCAGTTCCTCCGCCGGGACAATCTCCTACGAGCAGTACTTC. Its translation is CASSSSAGTISYEQYF. V usage is TRBV6-5 and J usage is TRBJ2-7; TRBD1 might be the D (6 bases). CDR3 length: 16 residues. V lost 4 bases, J lost 0 bases, and 16 bases lay in between. From germline, CDR1 is MNHEY and CDR2 SVGAGI.

The rearrangement links TRBV13 to TRBJ2-3, with D possibly being TRBD1 (6 bases). V lost 0 bases and J 4 bases, leaving 14 bases between the germline ends. The germline V gene has CDR1 PRHDT and CDR2 FYEKMQ (reference sequence). There are 16 residues in the CDR3. CDR3 coding DNA: TGTGCCAGCAGCTTAGGCCGAGGCTCAGGGGCAGATACGCAGTATTTT. Translated: CASSLGRGSGADTQYF.

This sequence joins TRBV7-9 and TRBJ1-2, with TRBD1 identical over 9 bases. The CDR3 sequence is 13 residues long. V lost 1 base and J lost 6; bases outside the gene matches: 0. Per the germline V gene, CDR1 is SEHNR and CDR2 is FQNEAQ (reference sequence). For the CDR3, the DNA is TGTGCCAGCAGCTTAGGGACAGGGGATGGCTACACCTTC. It is translated as CASSLGTGDGYTF.

The J gene is TRBJ2-5, the V gene TRBV2; 7 bases map to TRBD2. CDR3 length equals 14 residues. Germline-derived CDR1 and CDR2 are SNHLY and FYNNEI. V shed 11 bases and J 0 bases; nucleotides not matched to a gene: 9. CDR3 nucleotide sequence: TGTGCCGGCGGCGGGGGAAAGTACCAAGAGACCCAGTACTTC. Its translation is CAGGGGKYQETQYF. Full variable domain (missing parts from reference TRBV2 and TRBJ2-5): EPEVTQTPSHQVTQMGQEVILRCVPISNHLYFYWYRQILGQKVEFLVSFYNNEISEKSEIFDDQFSVERPDGSNFTLKIRSTKLEDSAMYFCAGGGGKYQETQYFGPGTRLLVL.

This chain links TRBV10-2 with TRBJ2-1, with unresolved D. CDR1 and CDR2 from the germline V gene are WSHSY and SAAADI. Trimming shortened V by 2 bases and J by 10 bases, and 9 bases separated the two germline ends. This CDR3 spans 12 amino acids. CDR3 coding DNA: TGCGCCAGCAGTGAGCGAGCGCACGAGCAGTTCTTC. Amino acid sequence: CASSERAHEQFF.

The chain joins TRBV2 to TRBJ2-7; 8 bases map to TRBD2. CDR1 is SNHLY, CDR2 FYNNEI, per germline. The CDR3 has 13 amino acids. Trimming cost V 10 bases and J 4 bases; bases outside gene matches: 9. In DNA, the CDR3 is TGTGCCACCAACCGGGAGGGGAAGTACGAGCAGTACTTC. Translating it yields CATNREGKYEQYF.

The chain is built from TRBV9 and TRBJ2-1; tentative D call: TRBD2 (6 bases). The germline gives CDR1 SGDLS, CDR2 YYNGEE. The ends were cut back, 4 bases at V and 10 bases at J, with 21 bases in the middle. CDR3 length: 15 amino acids. The CDR3: CASSPNPGTPKEQFF. CDR3 coding DNA: TGTGCCAGCAGCCCCAATCCCGGGACTCCAAAAGAGCAGTTCTTC.

The chain has TRBV19 and TRBJ1-2; 7 nucleotides match TRBD1. There are 15 residues in the CDR3. Looked up from germline, CDR1 is LNHDA and CDR2 is SQIVND (reference sequence). V lost 11 bases, J lost 7 bases, and 19 bases stayed unmatched. CDR3 in amino acids: CAGLKTGQMVCGYTF. The CDR3 DNA follows: TGTGCCGGCCTGAAGACAGGGCAGATGGTTTGTGGCTACACCTTC.

J is TRBJ2-1 and V is TRBV9; D uncertain. Germline CDR1 reads SGDLS; CDR2 reads YYNGEE. Trimming cost V 0 bases and J 4 bases, with 14 bases left between them. The CDR3 is 16 amino acids. The CDR3 reads CASSVEGGAGYNEQFF. In DNA form, the CDR3 reads TGTGCCAGCAGCGTAGAGGGCGGTGCCGGATACAATGAGCAGTTCTTC.

V and J are TRBV28 and TRBJ2-1, with D perhaps TRBD2 (6 bases). There are 13 residues in the CDR3. Germline CDR1 reads MDHEN; CDR2 reads SYDVKM. V gave up 7 bases and J gave up 4 bases, with 11 bases separating them. The CDR3 DNA reads as TGTGCCAGCACGTCGGGAGTTTACAATGAGCAGTTCTTC. It yields the protein CASTSGVYNEQFF. Based on the CDR3 plus reference TRBV28 and TRBJ2-1, the full variable domain is DVKVTQSSRYLVKRTGEKVFLECVQDMDHENMFWYRQDPGLGLRLIYFSYDVKMKEKGDIPEGYSVSREKKERFSLILESASTNQTSMYLCASTSGVYNEQFFGPGTRLTVL.

The J gene is TRBJ2-5, the V gene TRBV11-2, with D unclear. CDR1 and CDR2 (germline): SGHAT, FQNNGV. There are 13 residues in the CDR3. The germline V and J ends were trimmed by 2 bases and 5 bases, with 9 bases remaining between them. This CDR3 reads CASSLLGNETQYF. CDR3 nucleotides: TGTGCCAGCAGCTTACTAGGCAACGAGACCCAGTACTTC. The full variable domain, in which reference TRBV11-2 and TRBJ2-5 provide the parts outside the CDR3, is EAGVAQSPRYKIIEKRQSVAFWCNPISGHATLYWYQQILGQGPKLLIQFQNNGVVDDSQLPKDRFSAERLKGVDSTLKIQPAKLEDSAVYLCASSLLGNETQYFGPGTRLLVL.

V usage is TRBV5-5 and J usage is TRBJ2-3; D might be TRBD1 or TRBD2, each matching 5 bases. The germline V and J ends were trimmed by 4 bases and 1 base, with 22 bases remaining between them. This CDR3 region has 18 residues. In germline, CDR1 is SGHKS, CDR2 YYEKEE (reference sequence). CDR3: CASSHPDIGIFGTDTQYF. CDR3 nucleotides: TGTGCCAGCAGCCATCCGGACATCGGGATTTTCGGCACAGATACGCAGTATTTT. Together with reference TRBV5-5 and TRBJ2-3, the CDR3 gives the full variable domain: DAGVTQSPTHLIKTRGQQVTLRCSPISGHKSVSWYQQVLGQGPQFIFQYYEKEERGRGNFPDRFSARQFPNYSSELNVNALLLGDSALYLCASSHPDIGIFGTDTQYFGPGTRLTVL.

The chain couples TRBV19 to TRBJ1-1; weak D call: TRBD1 (6 bases). Looked up from germline, CDR1 is LNHDA and CDR2 is SQIVND (reference sequence). The CDR3 has 15 amino acids. V gave up 5 bases and J gave up 8 bases, with 21 bases separating them. CDR3 loop: CASSSHREGNLEAFF. The CDR3 DNA reads as TGTGCCAGTAGTTCACACAGGGAGGGGAACTTAGAAGCTTTCTTT.

The J gene is TRBJ2-1, the V gene TRBV4-1; D may be TRBD2 (5 bases). Trimming stripped 2 bases from V and 0 bases from J, with 17 bases between. The CDR3 covers 18 residues. Germline V gene data show CDR1 as MGHRA and CDR2 as YSYEKL. The DNA of the CDR3 is TGCGCCAGCAGCCAAATGCCTTTCGGGGAGATCTCCTACAATGAGCAGTTCTTC. As protein: CASSQMPFGEISYNEQFF.

V is TRBV30 and J is TRBJ2-1; the match to TRBD2 covers 7 bases. Per the germline V gene, CDR1 is GTSNPN and CDR2 is SVGIG (reference sequence). Trimming took 5 bases from V and 4 from J; bases not matched to a gene: 8. The CDR3 extends over 14 amino acids. As DNA, the CDR3 is TGTGCCTGGTCACGCGGGAGACTGTACAATGAGCAGTTCTTC. Protein: CAWSRGRLYNEQFF.

This rearrangement joins TRBV28 to TRBJ2-3; D might be TRBD2 (5 bases). Between the trimmed V and J ends, which lost 5 bases and 3 bases, there was a span of 18 bases. Looked up from germline, CDR1 is MDHEN and CDR2 is SYDVKM. The CDR3 runs to 16 residues. The CDR3 is CASSLPEGFGTDTQYF. DNA for the CDR3: TGTGCCAGCAGTCTACCTGAGGGATTTGGGACAGATACGCAGTATTTT.

The genes are TRBV6-6 and TRBJ2-2; the match to TRBD2 covers 8 bases. V gave up 7 bases and J gave up 3 bases; unmatched junction bases: 10. This CDR3 contains 16 residues. Per the germline V gene, CDR1 is MNHNY and CDR2 is SVGAGI (reference sequence). CDR3 loop: CASTLFGLAYTGELFF. The CDR3 DNA follows: TGTGCCAGCACCCTTTTCGGACTAGCTTACACCGGGGAGCTGTTTTTT.

The chain carries TRBV5-5 and TRBJ2-3, with D possibly being TRBD2 (6 bases). CDR3 size: 16 residues. Germline V gene sequence: CDR1 SGHKS, CDR2 YYEKEE (reference sequence). The V gene lost 0 bases and the J gene lost 3 bases, with 14 bases spanning the gap. CDR3 DNA sequence: TGTGCCAGCAGCTTGGCCGGAGGGGCCCTGACAGATACGCAGTATTTT. This sequence encodes CASSLAGGALTDTQYF.

The genes are TRBV10-3 and TRBJ2-2; D not resolved. The CDR3 length is 17 residues. Germline CDR1 ENHRY, CDR2 SYGVKD. Trimming took off 1 base at V and 0 bases at J, with 12 bases between the two ends. The CDR3 nucleotides are TGTGCCATCAGTGAGTTTAGTACAGAGACGAACACCGGGGAGCTGTTTTTT. This translates into CAISEFSTETNTGELFF.

The CDR3 DNA reads as TGTGCCATCAGTGCCCAAGTTAAAACAACTAATGAAAAACTGTTTTTT. It specifies CAISAQVKTTNEKLFF. V is TRBV10-3 and J is TRBJ1-4; D unresolved. V was trimmed by 4 bases and J by 0 bases, leaving 12 bases between them. This CDR3 comprises 16 residues. Germline assignment: CDR1 ENHRY and CDR2 SYGVKD.

This sequence joins TRBV11-2 and TRBJ1-1; 9 bases line up with TRBD1. J lost 6 bases, V lost 5 bases, and 10 bases had no gene match. Germline V gene lookup returns CDR1 SGHAT and CDR2 FQNNGV. The CDR3 has 15 residues. CDR3 sequence: CASSPVLDRGPEAFF. DNA for the CDR3: TGTGCCAGCAGCCCAGTACTGGACAGGGGTCCTGAAGCTTTCTTT. The full variable domain, its missing parts supplied by reference TRBV11-2 and TRBJ1-1, is EAGVAQSPRYKIIEKRQSVAFWCNPISGHATLYWYQQILGQGPKLLIQFQNNGVVDDSQLPKDRFSAERLKGVDSTLKIQPAKLEDSAVYLCASSPVLDRGPEAFFGQGTRLTVV.

The J gene is TRBJ2-7, the V gene TRBV4-2, with TRBD1 matching over 10 bases. Germline V gene lookup returns CDR1 LGHNA and CDR2 YNFKEQ. J was trimmed by 1 base and V by 5 bases; bases with no gene match: 11. The CDR3 sequence is 17 residues long. The CDR3 sequence is CASSLATGGSTSYEQYF. In nucleotides, the CDR3 is TGTGCCAGCAGCTTAGCGACAGGGGGCTCTACTTCCTACGAGCAGTACTTC.

The genes are TRBV30 and TRBJ1-5; D remains unclear. The CDR3 is made up of 14 amino acids. Trimming pared 2 bases from V and 4 bases from J, leaving 12 bases between. The germline gives CDR1 GTSNPN, CDR2 SVGIG (reference sequence). CDR3 sequence reads: CAWSWAGGNQPQHF. The CDR3 region has the DNA TGTGCCTGGAGTTGGGCAGGCGGTAATCAGCCCCAGCATTTT.

The rearrangement links TRBV27 to TRBJ1-5; D is possibly TRBD1 (5 bases). The CDR3 extends over 16 amino acids. Germline lookup yields CDR1 MNHEY and CDR2 SMNVEV (reference sequence). Trimming shortened V by 5 bases and J by 5 bases, and 19 bases separated the two germline ends. CDR3 sequence reads: CASSPSQGEDHQPQHF. CDR3 nucleotides: TGTGCCAGCAGTCCTAGCCAAGGGGAGGACCATCAGCCCCAGCATTTT.

The chain is built from TRBV7-9 and TRBJ2-1; 7 bases fit TRBD2. The CDR3 loop spans 15 amino acids. The J segment lost 5 bases and the V segment lost 5 bases, leaving 9 bases of the junction unmatched. Germline-derived CDR1 and CDR2 are SEHNR and FQNEAQ (reference sequence). In DNA form, the CDR3 reads TGTGCCAGCAGCCCACCGACTAGCAGCAACAATGAGCAGTTCTTC. Translated: CASSPPTSSNNEQFF.